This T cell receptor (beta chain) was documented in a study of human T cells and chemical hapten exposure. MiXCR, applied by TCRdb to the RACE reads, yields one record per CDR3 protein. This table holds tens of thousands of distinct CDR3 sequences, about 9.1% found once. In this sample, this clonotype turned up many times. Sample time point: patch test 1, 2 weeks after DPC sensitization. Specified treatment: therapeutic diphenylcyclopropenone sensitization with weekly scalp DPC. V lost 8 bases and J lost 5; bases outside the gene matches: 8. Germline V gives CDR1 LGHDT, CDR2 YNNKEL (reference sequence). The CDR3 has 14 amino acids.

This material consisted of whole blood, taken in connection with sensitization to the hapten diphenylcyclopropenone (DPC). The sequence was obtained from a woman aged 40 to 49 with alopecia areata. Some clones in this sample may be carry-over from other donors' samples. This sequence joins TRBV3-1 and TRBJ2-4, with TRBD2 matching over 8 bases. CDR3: CASSARTSQNIQYF. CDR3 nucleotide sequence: TGTGCCAGCTCCGCCAGGACTAGCCAAAACATTCAGTACTTC.